The T cell receptor (beta chain) under discussion was sequenced for a study of patients and donors after allogeneic stem cell transplantation. TCRdb fed the RT-PCR reads into MiXCR, producing one record per CDR3 protein. The data show about a million distinct CDR3 sequences, with more than 15% seen just once and 5% to 7.5% held by the top ten. V lost 5 bases and J lost 5; bases outside the gene matches: 7. There are 15 residues in the CDR3. This chain connects TRBV12-3 or TRBV12-4 to TRBJ2-5, with 11 bases identical to TRBD2. The material sequenced was blood, either unsorted or a sorted T cell fraction (not recorded which). This TCR derives from a human donor who was either an allogeneic HSCT recipient or a stem cell or donor lymphocyte infusion donor (not recorded which). It is not recorded whose cells these are; they may come from a transplant donor. The CDR3 loop reads CASSHLSGRGETQYF. The CDR3 nucleotides are TGTGCCAGCAGTCATCTTAGCGGGAGGGGGGAGACCCAGTACTTC.